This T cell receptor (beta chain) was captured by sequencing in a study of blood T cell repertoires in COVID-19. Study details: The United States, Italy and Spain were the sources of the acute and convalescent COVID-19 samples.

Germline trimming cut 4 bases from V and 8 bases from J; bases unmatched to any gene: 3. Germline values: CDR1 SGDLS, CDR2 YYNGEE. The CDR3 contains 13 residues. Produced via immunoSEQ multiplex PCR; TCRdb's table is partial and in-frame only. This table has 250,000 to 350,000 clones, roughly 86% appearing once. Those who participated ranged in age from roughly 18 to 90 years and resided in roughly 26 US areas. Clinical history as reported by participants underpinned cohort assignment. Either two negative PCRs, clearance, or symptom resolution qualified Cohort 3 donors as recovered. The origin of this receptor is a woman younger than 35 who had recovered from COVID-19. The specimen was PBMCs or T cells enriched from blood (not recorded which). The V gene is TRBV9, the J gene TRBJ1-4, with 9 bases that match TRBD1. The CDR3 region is CASSTGQGEKLFF. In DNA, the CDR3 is TGTGCCAGCAGCACAGGACAGGGGGAAAAACTGTTTTTT.